These T cell receptor beta chains were read from a single sample in a study of shared clonotypes between healthy human individuals. Sequenced by immunoSEQ multiplex PCR; TCRdb stores in-frame clones only, minus some. Altogether roughly 550,000 clones are present, roughly 95% being singletons, with the ten largest covering 0.11%. The specimen was naive CD8+ T cells sorted from blood. The receptors were gathered from a woman between 25 and 40 years old in good health. Both conserved end residues are part of each CDR3. A D gene is named only where the DNA matches it firmly. Clone sizes are given selectively: once, few, many, or a class where the clone is expanded.

j_gene	d_gene	abundance	v_gene	CDR3nt	CDR3aa
TRBJ1-2	TRBD1	NA	TRBV27	TGTGCCAGCAGTTTTGCGACAGGGTATGGCTACACCTTC	CASSFATGYGYTF
TRBJ2-2	NA	NA	TRBV5-6	TGTGCCAGCAGCTTTTACCAGAACACCGGGGAGCTGTTTTTT	CASSFYQNTGELFF
TRBJ2-2	NA	NA	TRBV6-4	TGTGCCAGCAGTGACGTACCCGGGGAGCTGTTTTTT	CASSDVPGELFF
TRBJ1-2	TRBD1	NA	TRBV2	TGTGCCAGCAGTTCACGGACAGGGGGCGACTATGGCTACACCTTC	CASSSRTGGDYGYTF
TRBJ2-3	NA	NA	TRBV9	TGTGCCAGCAGCGTAGGGACTACCCGCACAGATACGCAGTATTTT	CASSVGTTRTDTQYF
TRBJ2-3	NA	NA	TRBV9	TGTGCCAGCAGCCCCGTACCCCGTAGCACAGATACGCAGTATTTT	CASSPVPRSTDTQYF
TRBJ1-5	NA	NA	TRBV12-2	TGTGCAAGTCGCTACCCAATATTGGTGGGACCCAATCAGCCCCAGCATTTT	CASRYPILVGPNQPQHF
TRBJ2-1	NA	NA	TRBV4-1	TGCGCCAGCAGACCAATGCCCGACGATATATGGAATGAGCAGTTCTTC	CASRPMPDDIWNEQFF
TRBJ1-1	NA	NA	TRBV6-1	TGTGCCAGCAGTGCTATGAACACTGAAGCTTTCTTT	CASSAMNTEAFF
TRBJ2-3	NA	NA	TRBV9	TGTGCCAGCAGCGGGGTCACAGATACGCAGTATTTT	CASSGVTDTQYF
TRBJ2-2	TRBD2	NA	TRBV15	TGTGCCACCAGCAGAGCTAGCGGGAGGGCGGCCACCGGGGAGCTGTTTTTT	CATSRASGRAATGELFF
TRBJ1-3	NA	NA	TRBV14	TGTGCCAGCAGCCAACTTGGCAGCTCTGGAAACACCATATATTTT	CASSQLGSSGNTIYF
TRBJ2-1	TRBD2	NA	TRBV9	TGTGCCAGCAGCGTAGGCGGAGGCGGGAGTCGTCAAAAGCAGTTCTTC	CASSVGGGGSRQKQFF
TRBJ2-2	NA	NA	TRBV27	TGTGCCAGCACCAAGGACCGGACCGGGGAGCTGTTTTTT	CASTKDRTGELFF
TRBJ1-2	NA	NA	TRBV19	TGTGCCAGTAGTATAGCTGGGGCTGGCTACACCTTC	CASSIAGAGYTF
TRBJ2-2	NA	NA	TRBV9	TGTGCCAGCAGCAGCTCCCGGGGCACCGGGGAGCTGTTTTTT	CASSSSRGTGELFF
TRBJ1-1	NA	NA	TRBV7-8	TGTGCCAGCAGCTTGTGGGGGGGTACGGACACTGAAGCTTTCTTT	CASSLWGGTDTEAFF
TRBJ2-7	NA	NA	TRBV27	TGTGCCAGCAGTGGACAACTAGACTCCTACGAGCAGTACTTC	CASSGQLDSYEQYF
TRBJ1-1	NA	NA	TRBV6-6	TGTGCCAGCAGTTATTGGGGCTCTGAAGCTTTCTTT	CASSYWGSEAFF
TRBJ1-3	NA	NA	TRBV11-3	TGTGCCAGCAGCTTAGTGGGGATAGGAAACACCATATATTTT	CASSLVGIGNTIYF
TRBJ1-1	NA	NA	TRBV27	TGTGCCAGCAACCCGGGGCAGGGACGCCCTGAAGCTTTCTTT	CASNPGQGRPEAFF
TRBJ2-7	TRBD2	NA	TRBV9	TGTGCCAGCAGCGAGACTAGCGGGAGATACGAGCAGTACTTC	CASSETSGRYEQYF
TRBJ2-5	NA	NA	TRBV5-4	TGTGCCAGCAGCTTCTTAGAGACCCAGTACTTC	CASSFLETQYF
TRBJ2-3	TRBD2	NA	TRBV2	TGTGCCAGCAGAGCCGGGACTAGCGGCACAGATACGCAGTATTTT	CASRAGTSGTDTQYF
TRBJ2-7	NA	NA	TRBV4-1	TGCGCCAGCAGCCAAACGACGGGGAATAAGGCCGAGCAGTACTTC	CASSQTTGNKAEQYF
TRBJ1-2	TRBD1	NA	TRBV6-5	TGTGCCAGCAGTTACTCGAAAACGGGACAGGGGTATGGCTACACCTTC	CASSYSKTGQGYGYTF
TRBJ2-1	NA	NA	TRBV5-1	TGCGCCAGCAGCTTGGAAGGGGGCTCCTACAATGAGCAGTTCTTC	CASSLEGGSYNEQFF
TRBJ2-1	TRBD2	NA	TRBV9	TGTGCCAGCAGCGTAGGTAGCGGGAGTTTCGGCAATGAGCAGTTCTTC	CASSVGSGSFGNEQFF
TRBJ2-3	TRBD2	NA	TRBV10-3	TGTGCCATCAGTGAGGGGGTAGCGGGAGTTACAGATACGCAGTATTTT	CAISEGVAGVTDTQYF
TRBJ2-1	TRBD2	NA	TRBV4-1	TGCGCCAGCAGCCAAGGGACTAGCGGGAGGTCCGATGAGCAGTTCTTC	CASSQGTSGRSDEQFF
TRBJ2-7	TRBD1	NA	TRBV5-4	TGTGCCAGCAGCAAACTGACAGGGGGGGTCTACGAGCAGTACTTC	CASSKLTGGVYEQYF
TRBJ2-1	TRBD2	once	TRBV7-8	TGTGCCAGCAGCTTATCTACTAGCGGGAGACCGTATGAGCAGTTCTTC	CASSLSTSGRPYEQFF
TRBJ2-2	TRBD2	once	TRBV19	TGTGCCAGTAGTATCCTAGCGGGAGCTGGGGAGCTGTTTTTT	CASSILAGAGELFF
TRBJ2-1	NA	NA	TRBV5-1	TGCGCCAGCAGCTACGCCGAAGATTCTGCGGGCGACAATGAGCAGTTCTTC	CASSYAEDSAGDNEQFF
TRBJ2-7	TRBD2	NA	TRBV5-6	TGTGCCAGCAGCCGGAGGACTAGCGGGAGAAACGAGCAGTACTTC	CASSRRTSGRNEQYF
TRBJ2-5	NA	NA	TRBV6-5	TGTGCCAGCAGTACGGACGGCCAAGAGACCCAGTACTTC	CASSTDGQETQYF
TRBJ2-7	TRBD1	NA	TRBV28	TGTGCCAGCAGTAAACCGGGACAGAGCGAGCAGTACTTC	CASSKPGQSEQYF
TRBJ2-1	TRBD2	NA	TRBV27	TGTGCCAGCAGTCTAGGGACTAGCGGGAGAGTTAGGCAGTTCTTC	CASSLGTSGRVRQFF
TRBJ2-7	TRBD1	few	TRBV5-4	TGTGCCAGCAGCCCGGGGGACAGGGTAGTTTACGAGCAGTACTTC	CASSPGDRVVYEQYF
TRBJ2-1	TRBD2	NA	TRBV2	TGTGCCAGCAGTGCACCGGGGGGAACTACCGGGACTAGCGGCGACAATGAGCAGTTCTTC	CASSAPGGTTGTSGDNEQFF
TRBJ2-2	NA	NA	TRBV5-3	TGTGCCAGAAGCTCCTCCATCGACAGGACCAACACCGGGGAGCTGTTTTTT	CARSSSIDRTNTGELFF
TRBJ2-1	TRBD2	NA	TRBV7-6	TGTGCCAGCAGCTCCGGAACTAGGACTAGCGGGACTACCGTCAATGAGCAGTTCTTC	CASSSGTRTSGTTVNEQFF
TRBJ2-3	TRBD2	NA	TRBV5-4	TGTGCCAGCAGCCCCGCTAGCGGGAGTACCGGAGATACGCAGTATTTT	CASSPASGSTGDTQYF
TRBJ2-7	NA	NA	TRBV28	TGTGCCAGCAGTACCTCGAACTCGTATGGCTACGAGCAGTACTTC	CASSTSNSYGYEQYF
TRBJ2-1	NA	NA	TRBV28	TGTGCCAGCAGTTTCGGCCCACAGCTCTACAATGAGCAGTTCTTC	CASSFGPQLYNEQFF
TRBJ2-2	TRBD2	NA	TRBV4-2	TGTGCCAGCAGCCAAGACCCCCTCTGGCGGGAGGGGGCGGGGGAGCTGTTTTTT	CASSQDPLWREGAGELFF
TRBJ2-7	TRBD2	NA	TRBV28	TGTGCCAGCAGTTTATCGGGGGGACCCACTAGCGGGAGGGCCTACGAGCAGTACTTC	CASSLSGGPTSGRAYEQYF
TRBJ2-5	NA	NA	TRBV7-9	TGTGCCAGCAGCGGGTGGTCCGGGGCCAAAGAGACCCAGTACTTC	CASSGWSGAKETQYF
TRBJ2-2	TRBD1	NA	TRBV29-1	TGCAGTGTAGACAGGGGGCAGGGCACCGGGGAGCTGTTTTTT	CSVDRGQGTGELFF
TRBJ2-7	TRBD2	NA	TRBV27	TGTGCCAGCAGTTTCCTAGCGGGAGGGACCTACGAGCAGTACTTC	CASSFLAGGTYEQYF
TRBJ2-1	NA	NA	TRBV5-1	TGCGCCAGCAGCTGGGGGATTCACAATGAGCAGTTCTTC	CASSWGIHNEQFF
TRBJ1-1	NA	NA	TRBV10-3	TGTGCCATCGCGTTGAGGGTGGGGGGGAACACTGAAGCTTTCTTT	CAIALRVGGNTEAFF